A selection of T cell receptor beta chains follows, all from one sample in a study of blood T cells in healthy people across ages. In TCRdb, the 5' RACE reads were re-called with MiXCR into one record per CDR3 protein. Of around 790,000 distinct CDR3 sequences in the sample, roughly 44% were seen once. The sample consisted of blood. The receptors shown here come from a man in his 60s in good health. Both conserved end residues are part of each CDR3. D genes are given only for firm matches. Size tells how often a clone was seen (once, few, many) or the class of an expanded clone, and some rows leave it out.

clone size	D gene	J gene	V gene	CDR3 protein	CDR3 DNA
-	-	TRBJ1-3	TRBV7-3	CASSLGAGNTIYF	TGTGCCAGCAGCTTGGGGGCGGGAAACACCATATATTTT
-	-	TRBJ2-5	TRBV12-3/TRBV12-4	CASGREWEETQYF	TGTGCCAGCGGCAGGGAGTGGGAAGAGACCCAGTACTTC
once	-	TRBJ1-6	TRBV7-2	CASSPGWRSPLHF	TGTGCCAGCAGCCCCGGATGGCGGTCACCCCTCCACTTT
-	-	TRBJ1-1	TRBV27	CASSKKGGWNTEAFF	TGTGCCAGCAGCAAGAAGGGGGGCTGGAACACTGAAGCTTTCTTT
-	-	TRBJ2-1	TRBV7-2	CSSSLLVGPYSEQFF	TGTTCCAGCAGCTTACTCGTGGGGCCCTACAGTGAGCAGTTCTTC
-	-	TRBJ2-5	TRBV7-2	CASSSQRTAQETQYF	TGTGCCAGCAGCTCACAGAGGACTGCCCAAGAGACCCAGTACTTC
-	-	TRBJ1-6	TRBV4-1	CASSQDGQGGTPLHF	TGCGCCAGCAGCCAAGATGGTCAGGGAGGTACACCCCTCCACTTT
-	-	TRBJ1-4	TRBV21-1	CASSKDGGHPLDKLFF	TGTGCCAGCAGCAAAGATGGGGGACACCCTCTAGACAAACTGTTTTTT
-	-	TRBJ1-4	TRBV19	CASSKRTGGEKLFF	TGTGCCAGTAGTAAACGGACGGGAGGGGAAAAACTGTTTTTT
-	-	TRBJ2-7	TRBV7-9	CASREKAGTPYF	TGTGCCAGCAGGGAAAAAGCCGGGACTCCGTACTTC
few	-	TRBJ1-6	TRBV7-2	CASSFGRENSPLHF	TGTGCCAGCAGCTTCGGCAGGGAAAACTCACCCCTCCACTTT
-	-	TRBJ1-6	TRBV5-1	CASSLTALGSYNSPLHF	TGCGCCAGCAGCTTGACGGCCTTGGGGTCCTATAATTCACCCCTCCACTTT
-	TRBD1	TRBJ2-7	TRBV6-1	CASSDGTGGSYEQYF	TGTGCCAGCAGCGACGGGACAGGGGGGTCCTACGAGCAGTACTTC
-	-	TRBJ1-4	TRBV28	CASSTRQSHEKLFF	TGTGCCAGCAGCACCCGACAGTCACATGAAAAACTGTTTTTT
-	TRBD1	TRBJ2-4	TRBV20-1	CSARDGQGIANIQYF	TGCAGTGCTAGAGATGGACAGGGAATCGCTAACATTCAGTACTTC
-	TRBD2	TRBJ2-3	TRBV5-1	CASSYEAGGFTDTQYF	TGCGCCAGCAGTTATGAGGCGGGGGGATTCACAGATACGCAGTATTTT
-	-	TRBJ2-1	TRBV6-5	CASSSPDVSYNEQFF	TGTGCCAGCAGTTCCCCCGACGTCTCCTACAATGAGCAGTTCTTC
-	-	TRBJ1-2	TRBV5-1	CASSPRSRIEGYTF	TGCGCCAGCAGCCCCCGGTCCCGAATTGAGGGCTACACCTTC
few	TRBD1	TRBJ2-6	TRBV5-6	CASSPGTGSHDVLTF	TGTGCCAGCAGCCCAGGGACAGGGTCTCACGACGTCCTGACTTTC
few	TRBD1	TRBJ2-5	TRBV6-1	CASSDRTGHPREQYF	TGTGCCAGCAGCGACCGGACAGGACACCCCAGGGAGCAGTACTTC
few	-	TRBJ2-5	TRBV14	CASSQDVSILRGTQYF	TGTGCCAGCAGCCAAGACGTTTCGATCCTCCGAGGGACCCAGTACTTC
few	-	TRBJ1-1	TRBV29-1	CSVEDGGSAGTEAFF	TGCAGCGTTGAAGATGGAGGGTCGGCAGGAACTGAAGCTTTCTTT
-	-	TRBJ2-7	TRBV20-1	CSAHNPGHHYEQYF	TGCAGTGCTCATAATCCGGGACACCACTACGAGCAGTACTTC
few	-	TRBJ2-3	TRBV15	CATSLAEGGGTTQYF	TGTGCCACCAGCCTAGCAGAGGGGGGCGGGACTACGCAGTATTTT
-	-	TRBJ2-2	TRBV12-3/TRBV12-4	CASRSQSLGGELFF	TGTGCCAGCAGATCACAGAGTCTCGGCGGGGAGCTGTTTTTT
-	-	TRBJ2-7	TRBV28	CASSSEYSYEQYF	TGTGCCAGCAGTTCAGAGTACTCCTACGAGCAGTACTTC
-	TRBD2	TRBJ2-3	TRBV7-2	CASTTGGGVVPDTQYF	TGTGCCAGCACCACGGGCGGGGGGGTAGTGCCAGATACGCAGTATTTT
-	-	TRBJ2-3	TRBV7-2	CASSPPLTNTQYF	TGTGCCAGCAGCCCACCGCTCACGAATACGCAGTATTTT
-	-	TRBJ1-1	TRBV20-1	CSAPRPANTEAFF	TGCAGTGCTCCCCGCCCGGCTAACACTGAAGCTTTCTTT
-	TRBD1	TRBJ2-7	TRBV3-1	CASSQYSGTGIINEQYF	TGTGCCAGCAGCCAATATTCCGGGACAGGGATAATTAATGAGCAGTACTTC
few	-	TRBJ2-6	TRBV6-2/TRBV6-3	CASSYSIFPGKGSGANVLTF	TGTGCCAGCAGTTACTCGATCTTTCCGGGGAAGGGCTCTGGGGCCAACGTCCTGACTTTC
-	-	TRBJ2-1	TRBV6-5	CASSSLLTRGPYNEQFF	TGTGCCAGCAGTTCCCTTTTGACGCGGGGACCCTACAATGAGCAGTTCTTC
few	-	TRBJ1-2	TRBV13	CASSTGTSDRNYGYTF	TGTGCCAGCAGCACCGGGACGTCGGACCGTAACTATGGCTACACCTTC
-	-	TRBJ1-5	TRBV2	CASSVRTDNQPQHF	TGTGCCAGCAGTGTGAGGACAGACAATCAGCCCCAGCATTTT
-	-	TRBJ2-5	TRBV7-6	CASSSYSGSRGETQYF	TGTGCCAGCAGTTCCTACTCCGGGTCCCGAGGGGAGACCCAGTACTTC
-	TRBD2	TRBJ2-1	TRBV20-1	CSARDHTSGLNEQFF	TGCAGTGCTAGAGATCACACTAGCGGGCTGAATGAGCAGTTCTTC
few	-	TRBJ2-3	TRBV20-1	CSPRGGTDTQYF	TGCAGCCCCCGTGGGGGCACAGATACGCAGTATTTT
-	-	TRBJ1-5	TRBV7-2	CASSLAAGRVGQPQHF	TGTGCCAGCAGCTTAGCGGCAGGACGGGTAGGCCAGCCCCAGCATTTT
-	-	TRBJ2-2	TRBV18	CASSPVPGLNTGELFF	TGTGCCAGCTCACCAGTCCCAGGGTTGAACACCGGGGAGCTGTTTTTT
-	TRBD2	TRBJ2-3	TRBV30	CAWSEVAGGTDTQYF	TGTGCCTGGAGTGAAGTAGCGGGGGGCACAGATACGCAGTATTTT
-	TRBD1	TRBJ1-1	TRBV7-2	CASSSDRDKNTEAFF	TGTGCCAGCAGCTCCGACAGGGATAAGAACACTGAAGCTTTCTTT